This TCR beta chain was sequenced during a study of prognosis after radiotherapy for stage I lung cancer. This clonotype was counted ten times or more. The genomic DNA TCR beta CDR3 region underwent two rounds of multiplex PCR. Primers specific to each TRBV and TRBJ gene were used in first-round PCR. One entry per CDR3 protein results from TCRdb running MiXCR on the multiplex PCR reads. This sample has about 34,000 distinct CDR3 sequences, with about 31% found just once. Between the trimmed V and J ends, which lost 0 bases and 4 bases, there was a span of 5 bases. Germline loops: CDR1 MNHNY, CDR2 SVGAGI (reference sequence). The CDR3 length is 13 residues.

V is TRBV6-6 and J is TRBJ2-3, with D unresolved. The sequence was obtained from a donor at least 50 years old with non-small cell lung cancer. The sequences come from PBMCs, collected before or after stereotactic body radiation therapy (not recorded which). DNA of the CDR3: TGTGCCAGCAGTTACTCGACGGCAGATACGCAGTATTTT. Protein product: CASSYSTADTQYF.